These 3 T cell receptor beta chains share one sample of origin, sequenced in a study of blood T cells in healthy people across ages. A sample-barcoded 5' primer and a J-beta primer mix were used in a second PCR of roughly 6 to 11 cycles. Using its own MiXCR run on the 5' RACE reads, TCRdb lists one record per CDR3 protein. Of roughly 1,000,000 distinct CDR3 sequences listed, about 25% are singletons. This sample was shared with a second study, whose subject was T cells of mothers and their children.

The specimen was blood. Receptor source: a girl aged 2-10 years in good health.

The table lists this clonotype with many counts. The chain has TRBV12-5 and TRBJ2-5; D is unresolved. This CDR3 region has 13 residues. The germline V gene has CDR1 LGHNT and CDR2 FRNRAP. V was shortened by 3 bases and J by 0 bases, with 5 bases between the two germline ends. CDR3 loop: CASGLGNQETQYF. The DNA of the CDR3 is TGTGCTAGTGGTTTAGGCAACCAAGAGACCCAGTACTTC.

The chain has TRBV4-3 and TRBJ2-5; D is unresolved. TRBJ2-7 explains the end of the DNA better; the J call may be wrong. Germline CDR1 LGHNA, CDR2 YSLEER. The CDR3 extends over 15 amino acids. The chain's CDR3 is CASSQDGQMPYEQYF. The CDR3 DNA is TGCGCCAGCAGCCAAGATGGCCAGATGCCCTACGAGCAGTACTTC.

This clonotype was counted between two and nine times. The chain links TRBV20-1 to TRBJ2-5; TRBD2 agrees at 13 bases. The CDR3 totals 15 residues. Per the germline V gene, CDR1 is DFQATT and CDR2 is SNEGSKA (reference sequence). V was pared by 5 bases and J by 4 bases, with 7 bases of the junction left unmatched. This chain's CDR3 is CSAYGLAGAGETQYF. CDR3 nucleotide sequence: TGCAGTGCTTATGGACTAGCGGGAGCCGGAGAGACCCAGTACTTC.